A selection of T cell receptor beta chains follows, all from one sample in a study of cytotoxic CD8 clonotypes in ibrutinib-treated CLL. Sequenced by immunoSEQ multiplex PCR; TCRdb stores in-frame clones only, minus some. The sample yields some 50,000 clones, less than 70% seen once. The source was PBMCs, collected after 12 months of ibrutinib treatment. All receptors derive from a human donor with chronic lymphocytic leukemia. The CDR3 runs from the conserved cysteine through the conserved F or W. Fields, in order: J gene, clone size, V gene, D gene, CDR3 protein, CDR3 DNA. D genes are given only for firm matches. Clone sizes are given selectively: once, few, many, or a class where the clone is expanded.

j_gene: TRBJ2-3; abundance: .; v_gene: TRBV6-1; d_gene: TRBD2; CDR3aa: CASSGGGDTQYF; CDR3nt: TGTGCCAGCAGTGGGGGAGGGGATACGCAGTATTTT
j_gene: TRBJ2-7; abundance: few; v_gene: TRBV6-1; d_gene: .; CDR3aa: CATTSFSYEQYF; CDR3nt: TGTGCCACAACTAGTTTCTCCTACGAGCAGTACTTC
j_gene: TRBJ1-1; abundance: .; v_gene: TRBV23-1; d_gene: .; CDR3aa: CASSPAKARALRSFF; CDR3nt: TGCGCCAGCAGTCCCGCTAAGGCCCGAGCCCTTCGGTCTTTCTTT
j_gene: TRBJ2-7; abundance: .; v_gene: TRBV16; d_gene: .; CDR3aa: CASSRTGTSYEQYF; CDR3nt: TGTGCCAGCAGCCGAACCGGGACATCATACGAGCAGTACTTC
j_gene: TRBJ2-2; abundance: .; v_gene: TRBV2; d_gene: .; CDR3aa: CASSMTRRTGELFF; CDR3nt: TGTGCCAGCAGTATGACTCGTCGCACCGGGGAGCTGTTTTTT
j_gene: TRBJ2-2; abundance: few; v_gene: TRBV5-1; d_gene: TRBD1; CDR3aa: CASSSGQGTGELFF; CDR3nt: TGCGCCAGCAGCTCGGGACAGGGCACCGGGGAGCTGTTTTTT
j_gene: TRBJ1-5; abundance: .; v_gene: TRBV19; d_gene: .; CDR3aa: CASNNRGNQPQHF; CDR3nt: TGTGCCAGCAACAACAGGGGCAATCAGCCCCAGCATTTT
j_gene: TRBJ1-1; abundance: .; v_gene: TRBV7-9; d_gene: TRBD1; CDR3aa: CASRTTGVWTEAFF; CDR3nt: TGTGCCAGCAGAACAACAGGGGTATGGACTGAAGCTTTCTTT
j_gene: TRBJ1-6; abundance: .; v_gene: TRBV5-1; d_gene: TRBD1; CDR3aa: CASSIGQGRNSPLHF; CDR3nt: TGCGCCAGCAGCATCGGACAGGGGAGGAATTCACCCCTCCACTTT
j_gene: TRBJ2-7; abundance: .; v_gene: TRBV6-1; d_gene: TRBD1; CDR3aa: CASSDPGQGAGYEQYF; CDR3nt: TGTGCCAGCAGTGATCCGGGACAGGGGGCAGGCTACGAGCAGTACTTC
j_gene: TRBJ2-5; abundance: once; v_gene: TRBV5-1; d_gene: TRBD1; CDR3aa: CASSAQGQGLFETQYF; CDR3nt: TGCGCCAGCAGCGCCCAAGGACAGGGGTTGTTCGAGACCCAGTACTTC
j_gene: TRBJ1-6; abundance: few; v_gene: TRBV19; d_gene: TRBD1; CDR3aa: CASSIDRDSFSPLHF; CDR3nt: TGTGCCAGTAGTATAGATCGGGACAGTTTTTCACCCCTCCACTTT
j_gene: TRBJ2-7; abundance: .; v_gene: TRBV27; d_gene: TRBD2; CDR3aa: CASSLAGSGSYEQYF; CDR3nt: TGTGCCAGCAGCTTAGCGGGGAGTGGTTCCTACGAGCAGTACTTC
j_gene: TRBJ2-7; abundance: .; v_gene: TRBV12-5; d_gene: .; CDR3aa: CASGGTTGLNPYEQYF; CDR3nt: TGTGCTAGTGGTGGCACGACAGGCCTAAACCCCTACGAGCAGTACTTC
j_gene: TRBJ1-1; abundance: .; v_gene: TRBV5-1; d_gene: TRBD1; CDR3aa: CASSFQGVTNTEAFF; CDR3nt: TGCGCCAGCAGCTTTCAGGGGGTGACGAACACTGAAGCTTTCTTT
j_gene: TRBJ2-7; abundance: .; v_gene: TRBV6-1; d_gene: .; CDR3aa: CASSEQVEQYF; CDR3nt: TGTGCCAGCAGTGAACAAGTCGAGCAGTACTTC
j_gene: TRBJ2-3; abundance: few; v_gene: TRBV5-1; d_gene: TRBD1; CDR3aa: CASSDRVPDTQYF; CDR3nt: TGCGCCAGCAGCGACAGGGTACCAGATACGCAGTATTTT
j_gene: TRBJ2-3; abundance: .; v_gene: TRBV7-7; d_gene: TRBD1; CDR3aa: CASSLGQGADTQYF; CDR3nt: TGTGCTAGCAGCTTAGGACAGGGGGCAGATACGCAGTATTTT
j_gene: TRBJ1-4; abundance: .; v_gene: TRBV29-1; d_gene: .; CDR3aa: CSVVPRESNEKLFF; CDR3nt: TGCAGCGTTGTTCCCAGGGAGTCTAATGAAAAACTGTTTTTT
j_gene: TRBJ2-2; abundance: medium-sized; v_gene: TRBV6-5; d_gene: TRBD1; CDR3aa: CASSYGTGDTGELFF; CDR3nt: TGTGCCAGCAGTTATGGGACAGGGGACACCGGGGAGCTGTTTTTT
j_gene: TRBJ1-3; abundance: few; v_gene: TRBV5-8; d_gene: .; CDR3aa: CASSLLKTASGNTIYF; CDR3nt: TGTGCCAGCAGCTTGTTAAAAACAGCTTCAGGAAACACCATATATTTT
j_gene: TRBJ1-3; abundance: .; v_gene: TRBV11-2; d_gene: .; CDR3aa: CASSAADWASGNTIYF; CDR3nt: TGTGCCAGCAGCGCCGCCGACTGGGCGTCCGGAAACACCATATATTTT
j_gene: TRBJ1-1; abundance: .; v_gene: TRBV14; d_gene: TRBD1; CDR3aa: CASIPGTGGVNTEAFF; CDR3nt: TGTGCCAGCATACCGGGGACAGGGGGCGTAAACACTGAAGCTTTCTTT